These 28 T cell receptor beta chains originate from one sample sequenced in a study of blood T cell repertoires in COVID-19. Sequencing was performed with immunoSEQ multiplex PCR; in TCRdb, only in-frame clones are kept and a portion is missing. This sample yields 90,000 to 120,000 clones, of which just over 90% are seen a single time; roughly 0.97% belongs to the top ten. The source material was peripheral blood. The receptors originated from a man in his 60s with acute or convalescent COVID-19.

This clone turned up a few times. The chain employs TRBV19 and TRBJ2-3; TRBD2 agrees at 12 bases. Germline values: CDR1 LNHDA, CDR2 SQIVND (reference sequence). Germline trimming cut 6 bases from V and 0 bases from J; bases unmatched to any gene: 4. The CDR3 loop spans 16 amino acids. The DNA for the CDR3 is TGTGCCAGTAGCCTCGGGACTAGCGGGAGCACAGATACGCAGTATTTT. It is translated as CASSLGTSGSTDTQYF.

The chain is built from TRBV4-2 and TRBJ2-4; 8 bases match TRBD2. Germline V gives CDR1 LGHNA, CDR2 YNFKEQ. After removal of 1 base from V and 7 bases from J, the junction contained 6 bases not matched to a gene. This CDR3 is built from 15 residues. The CDR3 spells CASSQAGGQGNIQYF. CDR3 DNA: TGTGCCAGCAGCCAAGCGGGAGGGCAAGGGAACATTCAGTACTTC.

Only one count was recorded for this clone. The genes are TRBV18 and TRBJ2-3; 10 bases align to TRBD2. Germline assignment: CDR1 KGHSH and CDR2 LQKENI. The CDR3 spans 16 residues. The V gene end was trimmed by 0 bases and the J gene end by 1 base; junction bases not matched to a gene: 1. The CDR3 nucleotides are TGTGCCAGCTCACCACCGGGGACTAGCGGCACAGATACGCAGTATTTT. Protein sequence: CASSPPGTSGTDTQYF. Complete variable domain (other parts from reference TRBV18 and TRBJ2-3): NAGVMQNPRHLVRRRGQEARLRCSPMKGHSHVYWYRQLPEEGLKFMVYLQKENIIDESGMPKERFSAEFPKEGPSILRIQQVVRGDSAAYFCASSPPGTSGTDTQYFGPGTRLTVL.

V is TRBV19 and J is TRBJ2-6; 8 bases line up with TRBD1. This CDR3 region has 18 residues. With 3 bases clipped from V and 4 bases from J, the junction kept 11 bases outside the gene matches. Per germline, CDR1 LNHDA and CDR2 SQIVND (reference sequence). This CDR3 reads CASSILSGGAAGANVLTF. CDR3 nucleotides: TGTGCCAGTAGTATTCTCTCAGGGGGCGCGGCAGGGGCCAACGTCCTGACTTTC.

The V gene is TRBV5-1, the J gene TRBJ2-1; D remains unclear. There are 14 residues in the CDR3. V was clipped by 2 bases and J by 8 bases, with 14 bases between them. CDR1 and CDR2 from the germline V gene are SGHRS and YFSETQ. The CDR3 loop reads CASSLERAADEQFF. Written as DNA, the CDR3 is TGCGCCAGCAGCTTAGAGCGTGCCGCGGATGAGCAGTTCTTC.

This chain uses TRBV6-2 or TRBV6-3 with TRBJ1-5, with unresolved D. The germline V and J ends were trimmed by 4 bases and 5 bases, with 9 bases remaining between them. The CDR3 spans 13 residues. Germline CDR1 is MNHEY and CDR2 is SVGEGT. The CDR3 protein is CASSFQVYQPQHF. The CDR3 DNA reads TGTGCCAGCAGTTTTCAGGTTTATCAGCCCCAGCATTTT.

This chain connects TRBV19 to TRBJ2-3, with D maybe TRBD2 (6 bases). Per germline, CDR1 LNHDA and CDR2 SQIVND (reference sequence). The CDR3 has 16 amino acids. Trimming removed 2 bases at V and 1 base at J, with 13 bases between. This chain's CDR3 is CASSILAGLGTDTQYF. The CDR3 DNA is TGTGCCAGTAGTATACTTGCGGGACTTGGCACAGATACGCAGTATTTT.

The rearrangement joins TRBV2 to TRBJ1-6; no definite D call. This CDR3 has 14 residues. The germline V gene has CDR1 SNHLY and CDR2 FYNNEI. Trimming took off 8 bases at V and 10 bases at J, with 18 bases between the two ends. CDR3 loop: CASRSEAAGSPLHF. The CDR3 DNA sequence: TGTGCCAGCCGTAGCGAGGCCGCTGGGTCACCCCTCCACTTT. Based on the CDR3 plus reference TRBV2 and TRBJ1-6, the full variable domain is EPEVTQTPSHQVTQMGQEVILRCVPISNHLYFYWYRQILGQKVEFLVSFYNNEISEKSEIFDDQFSVERPDGSNFTLKIRSTKLEDSAMYFCASRSEAAGSPLHFGNGTRLTVT.

V and J are TRBV6-6 and TRBJ1-2; 7 bases map to TRBD1. After removal of 5 bases from V and 0 bases from J, the junction contained 12 bases not matched to a gene. The CDR3 length is 17 residues. Germline V CDR1 and CDR2: MNHNY, SVGAGI (reference sequence). The DNA for the CDR3 is TGTGCCAGCAGTCAACATTCAGACAGGGCTGCTAACTATGGCTACACCTTC. This sequence encodes CASSQHSDRAANYGYTF.

The CDR3 DNA reads TGTGCCAGCTCCCCAAAGACAGGGATAATCAACGAGCAGTACTTC. This codes for CASSPKTGIINEQYF. J is TRBJ2-7 and V is TRBV18; 7 bases line up with TRBD1. V lost 6 bases, J lost 5 bases, and 13 bases stayed unmatched. This CDR3 spans 15 amino acids. CDR1 and CDR2 from the germline V gene are KGHSH and LQKENI.

The CDR3 DNA reads TGTGCCAGCAGCGTGGGGGGTCTGGGAAACACCATATATTTT. It specifies CASSVGGLGNTIYF. This chain links TRBV9 with TRBJ1-3; a weak D match, TRBD1 (5 bases). In germline, CDR1 is SGDLS, CDR2 YYNGEE. Trimming cost V 2 bases and J 4 bases, with 10 bases left between them. CDR3 length equals 14 residues. The variable domain in full, completed from reference TRBV9 and TRBJ1-3, reads DSGVTQTPKHLITATGQRVTLRCSPRSGDLSVYWYQQSLDQGLQFLIQYYNGEERAKGNILERFSAQQFPDLHSELNLSSLELGDSALYFCASSVGGLGNTIYFGEGSWLTVV.

The chain is built from TRBV6-1 and TRBJ2-2, with 11 positions matching TRBD2. The CDR3 is 16 amino acids. The trim removed 4 bases at V and 4 bases at J, leaving 5 bases unmatched. In germline, CDR1 is MNHNS, CDR2 SASEGT. CDR3 in amino acids: CASSVIAGGPTGELFF. CDR3 DNA: TGTGCCAGCAGTGTAATAGCGGGAGGGCCCACCGGGGAGCTGTTTTTT.

This clone was detected only a few times. The chain recombines TRBV5-1 with TRBJ2-7, with 7 bases fitting TRBD2. Germline trimming cut 4 bases from V and 5 bases from J; bases unmatched to any gene: 15. Germline loops: CDR1 SGHRS, CDR2 YFSETQ. The CDR3 is 16 amino acids. CDR3 loop: CASSLMGEGRGNEQYF. CDR3 nucleotide sequence: TGCGCCAGCAGCCTAATGGGGGAAGGGAGGGGCAACGAGCAGTACTTC.

The V and J genes are TRBV3-1 (or the pseudogene TRBV3-2) and TRBJ1-1, with a possible D match to TRBD1 (5 bases). Germline CDR1 reads LGHDT; CDR2 reads YNNKEL (reference sequence). The CDR3 sequence is 15 residues long. Trimming shortened V by 1 base and J by 6 bases, and 15 bases separated the two germline ends. The CDR3 region is CASSQGPGWAAEAFF. The DNA for the CDR3 is TGTGCCAGCAGCCAAGGCCCAGGGTGGGCCGCTGAAGCTTTCTTT.

The rearrangement links TRBV7-8 to TRBJ2-7, with D perhaps matching TRBD1 (5 bases). The length of the CDR3 is 15 residues. CDR1 and CDR2 from the germline V gene are SGHVS and FQNEAQ. Deletions cut 3 bases from V and 1 base from J, with 13 bases between. CDR3: CASSLGRTRSYEQYV. CDR3 bases: TGTGCCAGCAGCTTGGGCAGGACAAGATCCTACGAGCAGTACGTC.

V usage is TRBV19 and J usage is TRBJ2-1; 13 bases line up with TRBD2. The CDR3 loop spans 15 amino acids. Germline lookup yields CDR1 LNHDA and CDR2 SQIVND (reference sequence). V dropped 3 bases and J dropped 6; count of bases not matched to a gene: 2. The CDR3: CASSMGLAGFNEQFF. In nucleotides, the CDR3 is TGTGCCAGTAGTATGGGACTAGCGGGGTTCAATGAGCAGTTCTTC.

The chain is built from TRBV7-9 and TRBJ1-6, with TRBD1 identical over 10 bases. This CDR3 contains 17 residues. Looked up from germline, CDR1 is SEHNR and CDR2 is FQNEAQ (reference sequence). V shed 5 bases, J shed 5 bases, and the junction held 9 bases outside the gene matches. The CDR3 region has the DNA TGTGCCAGCAGCGCACCGACAGGGGGCGTACATAATTCACCCCTCCACTTT. This encodes CASSAPTGGVHNSPLHF.

The DNA for the CDR3 is TGCAGTGCTAGTACGCACAGCACCGGGGAGCTGTTTTTT. It encodes CSASTHSTGELFF. The chain recombines TRBV20-1 with TRBJ2-2; D is unresolved. Germline assignment: CDR1 DFQATT and CDR2 SNEGSKA (reference sequence). The CDR3 length is 13 residues. V was pared by 3 bases and J by 4 bases, with 9 bases between.

This chain uses TRBV18 with TRBJ1-2; 9 bases agree with TRBD1. J was trimmed by 8 bases and V by 2 bases; bases with no gene match: 9. Germline V CDR1 and CDR2: KGHSH, LQKENI. The length of the CDR3 is 15 residues. The CDR3 is CASSPEQGARRGYTF. Here the CDR3 DNA reads TGTGCCAGCTCACCAGAACAGGGGGCCCGAAGGGGCTACACCTTC.

V gene TRBV6-1 combines with J gene TRBJ2-5; TRBD1 agrees at 9 bases. Per germline, CDR1 MNHNS and CDR2 SASEGT. Trimming took 3 bases from V and 3 from J; bases not matched to a gene: 2. The CDR3 has 14 residues. CDR3 DNA: TGTGCCAGCAGTGACGGGACAGGGAAAGAGACCCAGTACTTC. This gives the protein CASSDGTGKETQYF.

This CDR3 reads CASSLAEGQYTEAFF. In DNA form, the CDR3 reads TGTGCCAGCAGCTTAGCTGAGGGTCAGTATACTGAAGCTTTCTTT. This rearrangement joins TRBV7-7 to TRBJ1-1; D ambiguous. Germline V CDR1 and CDR2: SSHAT, FNYEAQ (reference sequence). The CDR3 loop spans 15 amino acids. V was pared by 0 bases and J by 5 bases, with 13 bases between.

V usage is TRBV16 and J usage is TRBJ2-5; 11 bases align to TRBD2. This CDR3 is built from 15 residues. J gave up 3 bases and V 2 bases, and 2 bases lay outside the gene matches. CDR1 and CDR2 (germline): KGHSY, FQNENV. The DNA for the CDR3 is TGTGCCAGCAGCCAAAGGGGACTAGCGGAAGAGACCCAGTACTTC. Translated: CASSQRGLAEETQYF.

This sequence joins TRBV11-2 and TRBJ2-3; weak D call: TRBD2 (5 bases). Germline lookup yields CDR1 SGHAT and CDR2 FQNNGV. The CDR3 spans 14 residues. The germline V and J ends were trimmed by 3 bases and 3 bases, with 10 bases remaining between them. For the CDR3, the DNA is TGTGCCAGCAGCTTTATACTAGGGACAGATACGCAGTATTTT. Its translation: CASSFILGTDTQYF.

J is TRBJ2-7 and V is TRBV5-5; 11 bases fit TRBD2. The CDR3 is 15 amino acids. Germline loops: CDR1 SGHKS, CDR2 YYEKEE (reference sequence). Unmatched junction bases numbered 4, after V lost 2 bases and J lost 3 bases. CDR3 loop: CASSFSGTSGYEQYF. The CDR3 DNA is TGTGCCAGCAGCTTCTCGGGGACTAGCGGCTACGAGCAGTACTTC.

The chain carries TRBV3-1 (or the pseudogene TRBV3-2) and TRBJ1-3; D remains ambiguous. V was pared by 4 bases and J by 2 bases, with 15 bases between. The CDR3 loop spans 16 amino acids. The germline gives CDR1 LGHDT, CDR2 YNNKEL (reference sequence). The CDR3 here is CASSRGWERPGNTIYF. The CDR3 nucleotides read TGTGCCAGCAGCCGCGGGTGGGAGCGACCTGGAAACACCATATATTTT.

This clone is medium-sized. The chain carries TRBV28 and TRBJ1-2; no firm D call. This CDR3 contains 13 residues. Trimming shortened V by 6 bases and J by 5 bases, and 13 bases separated the two germline ends. Germline CDR1 reads MDHEN; CDR2 reads SYDVKM. CDR3 sequence reads: CASSQESGYGYTF. For the CDR3, the DNA is TGTGCCAGCAGCCAGGAATCGGGATATGGCTACACCTTC.

The chain uses TRBV28 and TRBJ1-2; D gene ambiguous. CDR1 is MDHEN and CDR2 is SYDVKM in the germline V gene. CDR3 length: 15 residues. In DNA form, the CDR3 reads TGTGCTACTAAGCTCACTTCGCGGGATAACTATGGCTACACCTTC. It specifies CATKLTSRDNYGYTF.

J is TRBJ2-7 and V is TRBV3-1 (or the pseudogene TRBV3-2); TRBD1 agrees at 11 bases. The junction had 4 bases not matched to a gene; V was cut back by 3 bases and J by 3 bases. The CDR3 sequence is 15 residues long. The germline V gene encodes CDR1 LGHDT and CDR2 YNNKEL (reference sequence). CDR3 DNA: TGTGCCAGCAGCCAGCCCGGGACAGGGGGCTACGAGCAGTACTTC. Protein sequence: CASSQPGTGGYEQYF.